A selection of T cell receptor beta chains follows, all from one sample in a study of shared clonotypes between healthy human individuals. Clones were sequenced by immunoSEQ multiplex PCR, and TCRdb holds only the in-frame ones, with some missing. The data show about 2,100,000 clones, roughly 91% seen once. Input material: naive CD8+ T cells from PBMCs. These receptor sequences come from a man between 18 and 29 years old in good health. Some clones in this sample may be carry-over from other donors' samples. The CDR3 runs from the conserved cysteine through the conserved F or W. D genes are given only for firm matches. The size of a clone is reported for some rows only, either as once, few or many, or as a class for expanded clones.

j_call | d_call | v_call | clone_size | cdr3_aa | cdr3_nt
TRBJ1-1 | . | TRBV7-2 | . | CASSLLTREAFF | TGTGCCAGCAGCTTACTTACCAGAGAAGCTTTCTTT
TRBJ2-7 | TRBD2 | TRBV5-1 | . | CASRLAGGTYEQYF | TGCGCCAGCAGGTTAGCGGGAGGAACCTACGAGCAGTACTTC
TRBJ1-2 | . | TRBV28 | . | CASRVDSPYGYTF | TGTGCCAGCAGGGTCGACAGCCCATATGGCTACACCTTC
TRBJ1-1 | . | TRBV6-5 | . | CASSYRDGDTEAFF | TGTGCCAGCAGTTACAGGGATGGAGACACTGAAGCTTTCTTT
TRBJ1-1 | . | TRBV7-9 | . | CASTLTASETWTEAFF | TGTGCCAGCACACTGACCGCTTCTGAAACCTGGACTGAAGCTTTCTTT
TRBJ2-3 | . | TRBV11-3 | . | CASSPRHTDTQYF | TGTGCCAGCAGTCCCCGGCACACAGATACGCAGTATTTT
TRBJ2-1 | TRBD2 | TRBV7-2 | . | CASRTSGSSYNEQFF | TGTGCCAGCAGAACTAGCGGGAGCTCCTACAATGAGCAGTTCTTC
TRBJ1-1 | . | TRBV9 | once | CASSGPTRGGAEAFF | TGTGCCAGCAGCGGACCAACCAGGGGAGGCGCTGAAGCTTTCTTT
TRBJ2-1 | . | TRBV27 | . | CASSSLVHNEQFF | TGTGCCAGCAGTTCGCTAGTGCACAATGAGCAGTTCTTC
TRBJ1-2 | . | TRBV7-9 | . | CASSPTDSPHGYTF | TGTGCCAGCAGCCCTACCGACAGCCCCCATGGCTACACCTTC
TRBJ1-2 | TRBD1 | TRBV7-9 | few | CASRGWTGEENGYTF | TGTGCCAGCAGGGGGTGGACAGGAGAGGAGAATGGCTACACCTTC
TRBJ2-1 | TRBD2 | TRBV9 | once | CASSASIAGDEYNEQFF | TGTGCCAGCAGCGCTAGTATAGCGGGAGACGAATACAATGAGCAGTTCTTC
TRBJ1-2 | . | TRBV5-1 | . | CASSLFIFGTDGYTF | TGCGCCAGCAGCTTGTTTATTTTTGGGACCGACGGCTACACCTTC
TRBJ2-1 | TRBD2 | TRBV29-1 | once | CSVVRTSNYNEQFF | TGCAGCGTCGTACGGACTAGCAACTACAATGAGCAGTTCTTC
TRBJ2-3 | TRBD1 | TRBV27 | . | CASGQGGSDTQYF | TGTGCCAGCGGACAGGGGGGATCAGATACGCAGTATTTT
TRBJ2-2 | . | TRBV6-6 | . | CASSHVLAAGELFF | TGTGCCAGCAGTCACGTCCTAGCTGCCGGGGAGCTGTTTTTT
TRBJ1-1 | TRBD1 | TRBV27 | . | CASSLWTGANTEAFF | TGTGCCAGCAGTTTATGGACAGGTGCGAACACTGAAGCTTTCTTT
TRBJ2-1 | . | TRBV7-9 | . | CASSLDRGRVRNEQFF | TGTGCCAGCAGCTTAGATCGGGGCAGGGTGAGGAATGAGCAGTTCTTC
TRBJ2-7 | . | TRBV7-9 | . | CASTRLPGLEQYF | TGTGCCAGCACGCGGCTGCCGGGACTCGAGCAGTACTTC
TRBJ1-2 | TRBD1 | TRBV4-2 | once | CASSQGPRTGHSNYGYTF | TGTGCCAGCAGCCAAGGGCCCAGGACAGGCCATTCTAACTATGGCTACACCTTC
TRBJ1-1 | . | TRBV28 | . | CASSGRGLVTEAFF | TGTGCCAGCAGTGGTAGGGGGTTGGTCACTGAAGCTTTCTTT
TRBJ2-7 | TRBD1 | TRBV18 | . | CASSPKGGPYEQYF | TGTGCCAGCTCACCAAAAGGGGGCCCCTACGAGCAGTACTTC
TRBJ2-7 | . | TRBV28 | once | CASSPSLGEQYF | TGTGCCAGCAGTCCATCACTGGGCGAGCAGTACTTC
TRBJ2-7 | TRBD1 | TRBV7-9 | . | CASSGTGGWDEQYF | TGTGCCAGCAGCGGGACAGGGGGCTGGGACGAGCAGTACTTC
TRBJ2-7 | . | TRBV27 | . | CASSLMGRGYEQYF | TGTGCCAGCAGTTTAATGGGCAGGGGATACGAGCAGTACTTC